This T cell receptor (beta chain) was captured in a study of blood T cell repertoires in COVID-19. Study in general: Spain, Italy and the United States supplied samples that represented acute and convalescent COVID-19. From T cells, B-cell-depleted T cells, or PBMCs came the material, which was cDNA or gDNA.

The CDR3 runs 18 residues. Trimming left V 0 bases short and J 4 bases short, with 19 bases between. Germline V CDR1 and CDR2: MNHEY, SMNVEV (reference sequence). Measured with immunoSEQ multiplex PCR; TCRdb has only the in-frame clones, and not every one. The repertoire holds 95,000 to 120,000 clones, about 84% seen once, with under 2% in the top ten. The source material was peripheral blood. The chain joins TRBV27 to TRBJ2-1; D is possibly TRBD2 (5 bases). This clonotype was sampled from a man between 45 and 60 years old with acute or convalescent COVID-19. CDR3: CASSLSGGLVGRYNEQFF. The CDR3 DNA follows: TGTGCCAGCAGTTTATCTGGCGGGCTAGTAGGCAGGTACAATGAGCAGTTCTTC.